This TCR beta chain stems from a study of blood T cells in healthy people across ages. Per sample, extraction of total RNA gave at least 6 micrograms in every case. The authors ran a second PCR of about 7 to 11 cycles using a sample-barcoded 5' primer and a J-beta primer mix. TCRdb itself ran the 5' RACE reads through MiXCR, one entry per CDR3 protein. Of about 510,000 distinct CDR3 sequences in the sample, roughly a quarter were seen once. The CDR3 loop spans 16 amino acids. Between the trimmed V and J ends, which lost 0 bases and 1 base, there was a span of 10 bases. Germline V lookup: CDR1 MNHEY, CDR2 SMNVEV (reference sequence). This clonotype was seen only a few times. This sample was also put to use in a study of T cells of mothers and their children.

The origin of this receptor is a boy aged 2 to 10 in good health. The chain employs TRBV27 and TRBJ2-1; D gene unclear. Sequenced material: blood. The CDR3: CASSLSILVSYNEQFF. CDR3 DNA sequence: TGTGCCAGCAGTTTATCGATCCTAGTATCCTACAATGAGCAGTTCTTC.